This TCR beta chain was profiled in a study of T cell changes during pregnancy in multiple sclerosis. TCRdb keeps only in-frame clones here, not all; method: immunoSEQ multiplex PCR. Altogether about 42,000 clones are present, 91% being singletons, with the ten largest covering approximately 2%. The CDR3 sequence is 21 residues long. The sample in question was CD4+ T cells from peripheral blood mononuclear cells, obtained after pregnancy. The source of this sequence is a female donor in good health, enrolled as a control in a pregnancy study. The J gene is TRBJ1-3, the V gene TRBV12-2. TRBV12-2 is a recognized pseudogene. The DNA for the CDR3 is TGTGCAAGTCGCTTAGCAGGTTTGGGGAGCCCTGGGCCACTCTCTGGAAACACCATATATTTT. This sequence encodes CASRLAGLGSPGPLSGNTIYF.